This T cell receptor beta chain was captured by sequencing in a study of T cell repertoires in cytomegalovirus infection (dated by TCRdb to 2018 to 2020). As for the study more broadly: Alongside well-studied HLA-B-restricted epitopes, the peptide stimulations were aimed at recently identified HLA-C-restricted CMV epitopes, whose presentation resists viral immunomodulation. Donor HLA type was relevant to the analysis, because carriage of CMV infection together with the matching HLA type was indicated by public TCR beta signatures. Here is what the overall study found, with its caveats: Carriers of CMV infection plus the relevant HLA type were discriminated by the cumulative frequency of public TCR beta family members in the study cohort and in an independent roughly 380-donor cohort. The ex vivo response was dominated by HLA-C-restricted CMV-specific TCR beta clonotypes, which also provided the single most frequent clonotype in two of eight donors.

The germline V gene yields SGHTA for CDR1 and FQGNSA for CDR2. Relative to germline, V is missing 9 bases and J is missing 4 bases, with 9 bases of the junction outside any gene match. Its CDR3 holds 15 amino acids, cysteine through phenylalanine. Only CDR3 DNA is held: 45 bases, read in frame from base 1. This clonotype was counted a few times. Its antigen remains undetermined. No qualities accompany the bases; no much larger clone lies one base away. Sequenced using an Illumina HiSeq 1500. TCRdb itself trimmed the public reads at Q25 with fastp, ran MiXCR and retained productive beta chains. Each entry merges the rows of one CDR3 protein and shows their most common DNA and genes. A total of around 570,000 distinct CDR3 sequences appear in this sample, 40% of them only once. 48% of the sample belongs to the ten largest clones. Taken with the paper, the label for treatment or condition translates to: in vitro stimulation with specific CMV peptide epitopes to enrich CMV-specific T cells.

The V gene is TRBV7-2 and the J gene is TRBJ2-1, with TRBD1 matching 10 junction bases. The source was cultured PBMCs, collected from culture after CMV antigen stimulation. This receptor was identified in a human donor in good health (CMV status not recorded). Some clones in this sample may be carry-over from other donors' samples. The DNA sequence is as follows: TGTGCCAGTCCCGCCCCGGGACAGGGGTACAATGAGCAGTTCTTC. Its protein product is CASPAPGQGYNEQFF.